This TCR beta chain was sequenced for a study of cytomegalovirus exposure and HLA in healthy donors. CDR1 and CDR2 from the germline V gene are SNHLY and FYNNEI. This CDR3 has 11 residues. V was pared by 7 bases and J by 6 bases, with 7 bases between. In the PCR, 60 Vbeta and 13 Jbeta primers were used. Sequenced by immunoSEQ multiplex PCR; TCRdb stores in-frame clones only, minus some. The repertoire holds about 130,000 clones, around 80% seen once, with about a tenth in the top ten. The source of this sequence is a man in his thirties or forties in good health and CMV-seropositive. The sequenced sample consisted of PBMCs. The V gene is TRBV2, the J gene TRBJ2-1; D not resolved. The CDR3: CASKRFNEQFF. The CDR3 DNA reads as TGTGCCAGCAAGCGATTCAATGAGCAGTTCTTC.